The next 13 T cell receptor beta chains were all read from a single sample in a study of blood T cells in healthy people across ages. PCR was performed a second time for roughly 7 to 12 cycles using a sample-barcoded 5' primer and a J-beta primer mix. TCRdb reanalysed the 5' RACE reads using MiXCR and keeps one entry per CDR3 protein. There are some 920,000 distinct CDR3 sequences in the sample; 45% to 60% occur only once, and about 21% lies in the top ten. Sequenced: blood. The receptors derive from a woman aged 55 to 70 in good health.

This clonotype showed up just a few times. The chain recombines TRBV12-3 or TRBV12-4 with TRBJ2-4; D gene ambiguous. V lost 3 bases to trimming and J lost 7 bases, with 10 bases between them. This CDR3 spans 13 amino acids. CDR3 DNA sequence: TGTGCCAGCAGTTTGGGAAGCCTTAACATTCAGTACTTC. Its protein is CASSLGSLNIQYF.

The rearrangement links TRBV19 to TRBJ1-1; 12 bases fit TRBD1. V lost 7 bases and J lost 2; bases outside the gene matches: 5. Germline CDR1 is LNHDA and CDR2 is SQIVND (reference sequence). CDR3 length equals 15 residues. CDR3 nucleotides: TGTGCCAGTAACCCCGGGACAGGGGGCAACACTGAAGCTTTCTTT. Its protein product is CASNPGTGGNTEAFF.

This sequence joins TRBV29-1 and TRBJ1-2, with TRBD1 matching 7 bases. This CDR3 spans 12 amino acids. Germline V CDR1 and CDR2: SQVTM, ANQGSEA. The ends lost 6 bases at V and 2 bases at J; junction bases unmatched: 3. The CDR3 reads CSVGTDNYGYTF. CDR3 sequence (DNA): TGCAGCGTCGGGACAGACAACTATGGCTACACCTTC.

In its sample, this clonotype was seen a few times. The chain employs TRBV7-2 and TRBJ2-5; D not resolved. The length of the CDR3 is 12 residues. Trimming took off 5 bases at V and 6 bases at J, with 10 bases between the two ends. The germline V gene encodes CDR1 SGHTA and CDR2 FQGNSA. The CDR3 spells CASSPLIQTQYF. CDR3 nucleotides: TGTGCCAGCAGCCCCCTCATTCAGACCCAGTACTTC.

V and J are TRBV15 and TRBJ1-2; D ambiguous. Per the germline V gene, CDR1 is LNHNV and CDR2 is YYDKDF (reference sequence). CDR3 size: 13 residues. Trimming took 1 base from V and 7 from J, leaving 10 bases between them. The CDR3 loop is CATSRVAVGGYTF. The DNA of the CDR3 is TGTGCCACCAGCAGAGTGGCCGTAGGTGGCTACACCTTC.

The chain uses TRBV15 and TRBJ2-1; D is unresolved. Germline V CDR1 and CDR2: LNHNV, YYDKDF (reference sequence). V was trimmed by 0 bases and J by 5 bases, leaving 11 bases between them. The CDR3 runs to 15 residues. Here the CDR3 reads CATSRDVASDNEQFF. In nucleotides, the CDR3 is TGTGCCACCAGCAGAGATGTAGCCAGCGACAATGAGCAGTTCTTC.

This sequence joins TRBV9 and TRBJ2-7, with D possibly being TRBD2 (5 bases). The CDR3 is 15 amino acids. V was cut by 0 bases and J by 1 base, with 11 bases left in between. Germline-derived CDR1 and CDR2 are SGDLS and YYNGEE. CDR3 amino acids: CASSVGPGKSYEQYF. CDR3 coding DNA: TGTGCCAGCAGCGTAGGCCCGGGGAAATCCTACGAGCAGTACTTC.

This chain links TRBV4-1 with TRBJ2-3, with TRBD1 matching over 9 bases. V lost 0 bases and J lost 3; bases outside the gene matches: 10. Germline lookup yields CDR1 MGHRA and CDR2 YSYEKL. CDR3 length: 18 amino acids. This CDR3 reads CASSQDGVQGALTDTQYF. The CDR3 DNA reads as TGCGCCAGCAGCCAAGATGGGGTACAGGGGGCGCTTACAGATACGCAGTATTTT.

This clonotype was seen a few times. The rearrangement joins TRBV15 to TRBJ2-1; the D gene could be TRBD1 or TRBD2 (5 bases each). Germline V gene data show CDR1 as LNHNV and CDR2 as YYDKDF (reference sequence). CDR3 length equals 15 residues. V was clipped by 4 bases and J by 8 bases, with 18 bases between them. As DNA, the CDR3 is TGTGCCACCAGCAAAGACAGAAATATGGGGGATGAGCAGTTCTTC. Translating it yields CATSKDRNMGDEQFF.

The CDR3 is CATSDPRVAGAETQYF. CDR3 coding DNA: TGTGCCACCAGTGATCCCCGGGTAGCGGGAGCTGAGACCCAGTACTTC. The V gene is TRBV24-1, the J gene TRBJ2-5; TRBD2 aligns across 9 bases. V was pared by 3 bases and J by 5 bases, with 9 bases of the junction left unmatched. Germline values: CDR1 KGHDR, CDR2 SFDVKD. CDR3 length equals 16 residues.

Worth noting for this clonotype: One end of the junction does not line up with germline, which may come from a read error. V gene TRBV5-1 combines with J gene TRBJ2-1; D possibly corresponds to TRBD1 (7 bases). The CDR3 is 16 residues long. The germline gives CDR1 SGHRS, CDR2 YFSETQ. For the CDR3, the DNA is TGCGCCAGCAGCGACAGGGAGACGGGGGCCTACAATGGGCAGTTCTTC. This codes for CASSDRETGAYNGQFF. The variable domain in full, completed from reference TRBV5-1 and TRBJ2-1, reads KAGVTQTPRYLIKTRGQQVTLSCSPISGHRSVSWYQQTPGQGLQFLFEYFSETQRNKGNFPGRFSGRQFSNSRSEMNVSTLELGDSALYLCASSDRETGAYNGQFFGPGTRLTVL.

The chain has TRBV27 and TRBJ2-4; TRBD2 agrees at 9 bases. The end of the DNA aligns better with TRBJ2-7, so the J call may be wrong. The CDR3 is made up of 15 amino acids. The V gene's germline CDR1 is MNHEY and CDR2 SMNVEV (reference sequence). The CDR3, as DNA: TGTGCCAGCAGCAATCTGGCGGGAGGGCCTTACGAGCAGTACTTC. As protein: CASSNLAGGPYEQYF.

This clonotype was detected a few times. The chain has TRBV2 and TRBJ2-4, with D unresolved. V was pared by 4 bases and J by 4 bases, with 5 bases between. The CDR3 totals 12 residues. Germline CDR1 reads SNHLY; CDR2 reads FYNNEI. As DNA, the CDR3 is TGTGCCAGCAGTGTGGTGAAAAACATTCAGTACTTC. This sequence encodes CASSVVKNIQYF.